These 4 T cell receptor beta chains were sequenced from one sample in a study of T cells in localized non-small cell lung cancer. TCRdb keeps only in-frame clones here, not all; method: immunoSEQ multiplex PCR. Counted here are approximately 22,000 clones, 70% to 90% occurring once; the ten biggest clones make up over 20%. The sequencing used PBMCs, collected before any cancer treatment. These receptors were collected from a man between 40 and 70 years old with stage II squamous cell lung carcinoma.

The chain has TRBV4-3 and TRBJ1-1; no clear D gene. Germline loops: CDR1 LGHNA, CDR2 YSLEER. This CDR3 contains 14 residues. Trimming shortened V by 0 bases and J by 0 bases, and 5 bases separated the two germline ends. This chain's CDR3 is CASSQDSVNTEAFF. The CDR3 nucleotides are TGCGCCAGCAGCCAAGATTCGGTGAACACTGAAGCTTTCTTT.

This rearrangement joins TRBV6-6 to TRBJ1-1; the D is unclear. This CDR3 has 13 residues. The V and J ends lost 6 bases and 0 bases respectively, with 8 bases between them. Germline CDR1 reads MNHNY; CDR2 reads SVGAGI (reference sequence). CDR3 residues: CASRNDMNTEAFF. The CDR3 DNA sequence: TGTGCCAGCAGGAACGACATGAACACTGAAGCTTTCTTT.

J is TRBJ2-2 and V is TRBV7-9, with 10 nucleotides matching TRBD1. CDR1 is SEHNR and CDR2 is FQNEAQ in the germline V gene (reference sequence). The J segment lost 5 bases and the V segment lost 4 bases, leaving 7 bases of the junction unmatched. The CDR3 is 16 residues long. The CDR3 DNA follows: TGTGCCAGCAGCTACCCGACAGGGGGCGCAACCGGGGAGCTGTTTTTT. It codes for CASSYPTGGATGELFF.

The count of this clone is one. The CDR3 region has the DNA TGTGCCAGCAGCCCCCCCCGGGACAGGGTCTACGAGCAGTACTTC. Its protein is CASSPPRDRVYEQYF. The V and J genes are TRBV5-7 and TRBJ2-7; 9 bases agree with TRBD1. TRBV5-7 is designated an ORF whose function remains uncertain. The CDR3 consists of 15 residues. V shed 4 bases, J shed 3 bases, and the junction held 8 bases outside the gene matches.